A single TCR beta chain is shown here with its context. What it recognizes is unknown. This record belongs to a study of T cell responses to AZD1222 COVID-19 vaccine. Study observations and caveats: Most donors were white British, females outnumbered males, and clonal diversity was possibly underestimated. Regions 160-218 and 743-854 dominated among vaccine-associated CD4 TCRs spanning spike.

V trimming: 4 bases; J trimming: 4 bases; junction bases outside the gene matches: 0. Germline V lookup: CDR1 LNHDA, CDR2 SQIVND (reference sequence). This CDR3 region has 14 residues. Data came from immunoSEQ multiplex PCR; TCRdb stores just in-frame clones and leaves some out. Of about 99,000 clones listed, 85% to 95% were seen once; the top ten hold 9.5% to 15%. The source material was peripheral blood, sampled on day 0 of AZD1222 vaccination. The chain is built from TRBV19 and TRBJ2-2, with TRBD1 matching 10 bases. The receptor comes from an adult in good health. DNA of the CDR3: TGTGCCAGTAGTAGGGACAGGGGCACCGGGGAGCTGTTTTTT. This codes for CASSRDRGTGELFF.